The 15 T cell receptor beta chains reported below all come from one sample, sequenced in a study of post-analysis software for immune sequencing data. Overall study findings and caveats: Comparison of patients with controls showed five TRBV segments more frequent in patients, TRBV5-6, TRBV5-1 and TRBV20-1 among them.

Their specific antigens are unknown. Each TCR beta cDNA library carried unique molecular identifiers. TCRdb fed the PCR reads into MiXCR, producing one record per CDR3 protein. The table has fewer than 850,000 distinct CDR3 sequences, 46% seen once. The sample comprised blood. The receptors derive from a girl under 18 with multiple sclerosis.

This clonotype occurred a few times. V is TRBV7-8 and J is TRBJ1-5, with TRBD1 as a possible D gene (6 bases). The CDR3 totals 19 residues. Between the trimmed V and J ends, which lost 8 bases and 0 bases, there was a span of 26 bases. Germline CDR1 is SGHVS and CDR2 is FQNEAQ. CDR3 in amino acids: CASLQEAPGTFNSNQPQHF. As DNA, the CDR3 is TGTGCCAGCCTCCAAGAGGCCCCCGGGACATTTAATAGCAATCAGCCCCAGCATTTT.

The chain recombines TRBV20-1 with TRBJ1-5; D remains ambiguous. Germline V gene data show CDR1 as DFQATT and CDR2 as SNEGSKA (reference sequence). The CDR3 runs 14 residues. V was pared by 3 bases and J by 0 bases, with 9 bases between. CDR3 residues: CSASGSVSNQPQHF. The CDR3 DNA reads as TGCAGTGCTAGTGGTTCAGTTAGCAATCAGCCCCAGCATTTT.

This clonotype was seen a few times. J is TRBJ2-7 and V is TRBV3-1; 13 bases are shared with TRBD2. The germline V gene encodes CDR1 LGHDT and CDR2 YNNKEL (reference sequence). The CDR3 totals 20 residues. The J segment lost 4 bases and the V segment lost 0 bases, leaving 15 bases of the junction unmatched. The CDR3 reads CASSQEVILAGGPSNYEQYF. As DNA, the CDR3 is TGTGCCAGCAGCCAAGAAGTAATACTAGCGGGAGGGCCCTCTAATTACGAGCAGTACTTC.

The V call is TRBV7-9, the J call TRBJ2-3, with D possibly TRBD2 on 5 matching bases. The germline V and J ends were trimmed by 5 bases and 4 bases, with 22 bases remaining between them. The CDR3 runs to 17 residues. CDR1 is SEHNR, CDR2 FQNEAQ, per germline (reference sequence). The CDR3 is CASSRGGGAERPDTQYF. Here the CDR3 DNA reads TGTGCCAGCAGCCGCGGCGGTGGAGCGGAGCGTCCAGATACGCAGTATTTT.

The chain is built from TRBV7-9 and TRBJ2-7; unclear D gene. The J call is uncertain, as TRBJ2-5 better fits the DNA end. This CDR3 comprises 14 residues. In germline, CDR1 is SEHNR, CDR2 FQNEAQ (reference sequence). As DNA, the CDR3 is TGTGCCAGCAGCTTAGACGGGCCCCGAGAGACCCAGTACTTC. Its translation is CASSLDGPRETQYF.

V is TRBV20-1 and J is TRBJ1-4, with a possible D match to TRBD1 (6 bases). Trimming removed 3 bases at V and 6 bases at J, with 17 bases between. The CDR3 is made up of 15 amino acids. Germline V gene sequence: CDR1 DFQATT, CDR2 SNEGSKA (reference sequence). CDR3 sequence (DNA): TGCAGTGCTAGGGAACCAGGGGCAGTAGATGAAAAACTGTTTTTT. This sequence encodes CSAREPGAVDEKLFF.

The rearrangement links TRBV5-1 to TRBJ2-5; TRBD2 matches 15 bases. Germline CDR1 reads SGHRS; CDR2 reads YFSETQ. The CDR3 runs 16 residues. The V segment lost 4 bases and the J segment 3 bases; nucleotides outside the gene matches: 4. The CDR3 spells CASSLGTSGRKETQYF. DNA of the CDR3: TGCGCCAGCAGCCTAGGGACTAGCGGGAGGAAAGAGACCCAGTACTTC. Variable domain in full (rest from reference TRBV5-1 and TRBJ2-5): KAGVTQTPRYLIKTRGQQVTLSCSPISGHRSVSWYQQTPGQGLQFLFEYFSETQRNKGNFPGRFSGRQFSNSRSEMNVSTLELGDSALYLCASSLGTSGRKETQYFGPGTRLLVL.

V and J are TRBV29-1 and TRBJ2-1; D may be TRBD1 or TRBD2 (5 bases each). The length of the CDR3 is 13 residues. The germline CDR1 and CDR2 sequences are SQVTM and ANQGSEA. V dropped 2 bases and J dropped 6 bases, with 11 bases sitting between them. The CDR3 coding sequence is TGCAGCGTTGAATCGGGGCAGCCCAATGAGCAGTTCTTC. It codes for CSVESGQPNEQFF.

In this sample, this clonotype turned up a few times. This chain connects TRBV6-1 to TRBJ1-1; TRBD1 is a possible D gene (5 bases). Germline lookup yields CDR1 MNHNS and CDR2 SASEGT. The V and J ends lost 7 bases and 7 bases respectively, with 13 bases between them. The CDR3 covers 12 residues. The CDR3 is CASMEGLIEAFF. For the CDR3, the DNA is TGTGCCAGCATGGAGGGGCTCATTGAAGCTTTCTTT.

V gene TRBV29-1 combines with J gene TRBJ2-1; 9 bases are a match to TRBD2. With V trimmed by 2 bases and J by 3 bases, 5 bases remained unmatched. Germline loops: CDR1 SQVTM, CDR2 ANQGSEA. The CDR3 extends over 15 amino acids. This CDR3 reads CSVERVAGVYNEQFF. The CDR3 region has the DNA TGCAGCGTTGAACGGGTAGCGGGGGTCTACAATGAGCAGTTCTTC.

This chain links TRBV20-1 with TRBJ1-6; weak D call: TRBD1 (5 bases). Germline assignment: CDR1 DFQATT and CDR2 SNEGSKA (reference sequence). V was clipped by 4 bases and J by 3 bases, with 16 bases between them. CDR3 size: 16 residues. DNA for the CDR3: TGCAGTGCTAAGAGGTCGGGGGTGCTCTATAATTCACCCCTCCACTTT. It is translated as CSAKRSGVLYNSPLHF.

This clonotype occurred a few times. The chain carries TRBV2 and TRBJ2-7; 10 nucleotides line up with TRBD2. The germline CDR1 and CDR2 sequences are SNHLY and FYNNEI. J lost 2 bases, V lost 4 bases, and 5 bases had no gene match. The CDR3 has 15 residues. This chain's CDR3 is CASSVEREGPYEQYF. In nucleotides, the CDR3 is TGTGCCAGCAGTGTGGAGCGGGAGGGCCCCTACGAGCAGTACTTC. Using reference TRBV2 and TRBJ2-7 for the parts outside the CDR3, the full variable domain is EPEVTQTPSHQVTQMGQEVILRCVPISNHLYFYWYRQILGQKVEFLVSFYNNEISEKSEIFDDQFSVERPDGSNFTLKIRSTKLEDSAMYFCASSVEREGPYEQYFGPGTRLTVT.

This sequence joins TRBV10-3 and TRBJ1-2, with 12 bases aligning to TRBD1. Germline V CDR1 and CDR2: ENHRY, SYGVKD. V shed 2 bases and J 8 bases; nucleotides not matched to a gene: 12. This CDR3 has 17 residues. CDR3 amino acids: CAISETPGQGAKGGYTF. The CDR3 nucleotides read TGTGCCATCAGTGAGACACCGGGACAGGGGGCAAAAGGAGGCTACACCTTC.

The chain links TRBV12-3 or TRBV12-4 to TRBJ1-3; a possible D gene is TRBD1 (5 bases). This CDR3 is built from 16 residues. Between the trimmed V and J ends, which lost 6 bases and 0 bases, there was a span of 15 bases. The CDR3 bases are TGTGCCAGCAGCTGGGGCGGGGGACGCTCTGGAAACACCATATATTTT. It yields the protein CASSWGGGRSGNTIYF.

This chain uses TRBV29-1 with TRBJ1-1; 7 bases map to TRBD1. V lost 7 bases and J lost 1; bases outside the gene matches: 9. The CDR3 sequence is 14 residues long. CDR1 is SQVTM and CDR2 is ANQGSEA in the germline V gene. CDR3 bases: TGCAGCGCTGCGATCGGGACAGAGAACACTGAAGCTTTCTTT. This codes for CSAAIGTENTEAFF.